This note documents a single T cell receptor (beta chain) sequence. This sample is drawn from a study of shared clonotypes between healthy human individuals. The CDR3 consists of 15 residues. V was pared by 1 base and J by 2 bases, with 13 bases between. Germline assignment: CDR1 SGHRS and CDR2 YFSETQ. Every contributor of samples was a Caucasian grown-up residing in Nashville, Tennessee. It was into CD45RA+ naive and CD45RA-negative memory subsets that the CD4+ cells were split. Replicate PCRs run on sorted subsets employed roughly 190 ng DNA, 30,000 to 35,000 T cell genomes. Original processing notes: ImmunoSEQ sequences covered only the junction and lacked quality scores; filtering therefore differed. Libraries were prepared by immunoSEQ multiplex PCR; TCRdb keeps only in-frame clonotypes and omits some of them. The D gene and trimming were derived from the DNA, and the V and J assignments and clone size from that table. The data hold fewer than 3 million clones, with just under 95% observed a single time.

The TCR was taken from a man aged 18 to 35 in good health. Some clones in this sample may be carry-over from other donors' samples. This rearrangement joins TRBV5-1 to TRBJ2-7; D is uncertain. The sample consisted of naive CD4+ T cells from PBMCs. Subset here: CD45RA+ positively selected. This CDR3 is CASSLHSRKTYEQYF. CDR3 coding DNA: TGCGCCAGCAGCTTGCACTCCCGGAAGACCTACGAGCAGTACTTC.